Shown below are 9 T cell receptor beta chains from a single sample sequenced in a study of T-cell memory formation after mild COVID-19. TCRdb fed the 5' RACE reads into MiXCR, producing one record per CDR3 protein. The table has about 320,000 distinct CDR3 sequences, around an eighth seen once. What was sequenced was PBMCs or a T cell subset sorted from them (not recorded which). Receptors were obtained from a man aged 18 to 35 who had mild COVID-19 (a few samples of this study predate the infection). Cell type and time point are not known.

The V and J genes are TRBV28 and TRBJ1-2; 11 bases align to TRBD1. The CDR3 contains 16 residues. Germline loops: CDR1 MDHEN, CDR2 SYDVKM. V shed 4 bases, J shed 3 bases, and the junction held 7 bases outside the gene matches. The CDR3 spells CASSSPPGQGDYGYTF. The CDR3 DNA reads as TGTGCCAGCAGTTCCCCACCGGGACAGGGGGACTATGGCTACACCTTC.

In its sample, this clonotype was seen a few times. The chain joins TRBV2 to TRBJ2-5; no definite D call. CDR1 and CDR2 (germline): SNHLY, FYNNEI. The ends were cut back, 5 bases at V and 4 bases at J, with 11 bases in the middle. The CDR3 is 13 amino acids. In DNA, the CDR3 is TGTGCCAGCAGTAGGGCTATAGGAGAGACCCAGTACTTC. Translating it yields CASSRAIGETQYF.

This clonotype was seen a handful of times. J is TRBJ1-2 and V is TRBV3-1; TRBD1 might be the D (5 bases). V was shortened by 11 bases and J by 10 bases, with 20 bases between the two germline ends. This CDR3 has 12 amino acids. CDR1 and CDR2 from the germline V gene are LGHDT and YNNKEL (reference sequence). CDR3 region: CAFTGGTGIYTF. CDR3 nucleotide sequence: TGTGCCTTTACCGGTGGCACAGGAATCTACACCTTC. Complete variable domain (other parts from reference TRBV3-1 and TRBJ1-2): DTAVSQTPKYLVTQMGNDKSIKCEQNLGHDTMYWYKQDSKKFLKIMFSYNNKELIINETVPNRFSPKSPDKAHLNLHINSLELGDSAVYFCAFTGGTGIYTFGSGTRLTVV.

CDR3 bases: TGTGCCAGCAGCTTAGCCCCCTTGAGGGCGCTGAATTCACCCCTCCACTTT. Translating gives CASSLAPLRALNSPLHF. The genes are TRBV7-2 and TRBJ1-6, with unresolved D. Per germline, CDR1 SGHTA and CDR2 FQGNSA. V was clipped by 0 bases and J by 7 bases, with 16 bases between them. This CDR3 is built from 17 residues.

The chain recombines TRBV7-2 with TRBJ1-6; TRBD1 aligns across 7 bases. The CDR3 has 16 residues. After removal of 5 bases from V and 10 bases from J, the junction contained 14 bases not matched to a gene. Looked up from germline, CDR1 is SGHTA and CDR2 is FQGNSA. CDR3 residues: CASSANPNTGASPLHF. CDR3 sequence (DNA): TGTGCCAGCAGCGCCAATCCCAACACAGGGGCCTCACCCCTCCACTTT. Supplemented by reference TRBV7-2 and TRBJ1-6, the full variable domain reads GAGVSQSPSNKVTEKGKDVELRCDPISGHTALYWYRQSLGQGLEFLIYFQGNSAPDKSGLPSDRFSAERTGGSVSTLTIQRTQQEDSAVYLCASSANPNTGASPLHFGNGTRLTVT.

This rearrangement joins TRBV6-6 to TRBJ2-4, with D unresolved. Germline loops: CDR1 MNHNY, CDR2 SVGAGI (reference sequence). The CDR3 runs 14 residues. Trimming cost V 0 bases and J 9 bases, with 12 bases left between them. The CDR3, as DNA: TGTGCCAGCAGTTACTCGCGTCCGTCCGGCATTCAGTACTTC. The encoded protein is CASSYSRPSGIQYF.

This clonotype was counted only a few times. The CDR3 sequence: CASSRIDRRKSPLHF. CDR3 in DNA: TGTGCCAGCAGCCGAATCGACAGAAGGAAATCACCCCTCCACTTT. The chain recombines TRBV5-5 with TRBJ1-6, with D possibly TRBD1 on 5 matching bases. CDR1 is SGHKS and CDR2 is YYEKEE in the germline V gene (reference sequence). V was cut by 4 bases and J by 10 bases, with 18 bases left in between. The CDR3 sequence is 15 residues long.

In its sample, this clonotype was seen a few times. This rearrangement joins TRBV7-3 to TRBJ2-2, with 13 positions matching TRBD2. CDR1 is SGHTA, CDR2 FQGTGA, per germline. This CDR3 spans 15 amino acids. The V and J ends lost 5 bases and 7 bases, in that order; junction bases with no gene match: 4. The CDR3 here is CASSLGLAGNGELFF. DNA for the CDR3: TGTGCCAGCAGCCTGGGACTAGCGGGGAACGGGGAGCTGTTTTTT.

The chain employs TRBV10-3 and TRBJ1-2, with D possibly matching TRBD1 (5 bases). The CDR3 consists of 16 residues. Germline values: CDR1 ENHRY, CDR2 SYGVKD. V was clipped by 3 bases and J by 1 base, with 15 bases between them. CDR3 nucleotides: TGTGCCATCAGTGACCTTCGCGAACAGGATAACTATGGCTACACCTTC. Its protein is CAISDLREQDNYGYTF.